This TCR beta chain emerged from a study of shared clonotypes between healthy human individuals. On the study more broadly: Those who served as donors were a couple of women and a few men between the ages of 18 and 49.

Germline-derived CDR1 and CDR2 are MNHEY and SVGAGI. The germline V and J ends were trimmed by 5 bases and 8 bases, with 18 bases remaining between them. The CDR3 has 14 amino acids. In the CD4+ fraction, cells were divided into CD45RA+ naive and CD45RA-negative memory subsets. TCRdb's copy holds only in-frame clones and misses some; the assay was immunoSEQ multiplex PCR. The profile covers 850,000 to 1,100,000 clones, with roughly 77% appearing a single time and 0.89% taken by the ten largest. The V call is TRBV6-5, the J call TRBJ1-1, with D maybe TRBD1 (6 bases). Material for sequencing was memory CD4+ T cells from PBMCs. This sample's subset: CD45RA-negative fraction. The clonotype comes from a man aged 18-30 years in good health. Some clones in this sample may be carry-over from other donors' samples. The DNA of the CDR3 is TGTGCCAGCAGTACACAGGGTATTCTTTCGGAAGCTTTCTTT. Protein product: CASSTQGILSEAFF.